A selection of T cell receptor beta chains follows, all from one sample in a study of beta chain features in type 1 diabetes. Repertoires were generated with immunoSEQ multiplex PCR, while TCRdb's copy carries only in-frame clones and drops some. The sample consists of under 250,000 clones, over 11% of them appearing once. The sequencing input was naive CD4+ T cells from blood. Source of these receptors: a man aged 25-40 years with type 1 diabetes. Both conserved end residues are part of each CDR3. D genes are given only for firm matches. Where a row states a size, it is once, few, many or the class of an expanded clone; other rows omit it.

>-|TRBV5-5|14|few|TRBJ2-5
CASSFGGALETQYF
TGTGCCAGCAGCTTCGGGGGAGCTCTAGAGACCCAGTACTTC
>-|TRBV18|15|-|TRBJ2-2
CASSPGTPNTGELFF
TGTGCCAGCTCACCAGGGACACCGAACACCGGGGAGCTGTTTTTT
>-|TRBV5-1|13|-|TRBJ2-5
CASSLQGSETQYF
TGCGCCAGCAGCTTACAGGGTTCCGAGACCCAGTACTTC
>TRBD1|TRBV5-1|15|-|TRBJ2-1
CASTPPGQGYNEQFF
TGCGCCAGCACGCCACCGGGACAGGGATACAATGAGCAGTTCTTC
>-|TRBV2|12|few|TRBJ1-2
CASTLGGLGYTF
TGTGCCAGCACCCTGGGGGGGCTTGGCTACACCTTC
>-|TRBV18|13|-|TRBJ2-1
CASSSGSYNEQFF
TGTGCCAGCTCATCAGGTTCCTACAATGAGCAGTTCTTC
>-|TRBV5-1|14|few|TRBJ2-3
CASSLRTGTDTQYF
TGCGCCAGCAGCTTGCGGACAGGCACAGATACGCAGTATTTT
>-|TRBV7-8|14|few|TRBJ1-5
CASSPRVSNQPQHF
TGTGCCAGCAGTCCCAGGGTCAGCAATCAGCCCCAGCATTTT
>TRBD1|TRBV5-4|16|few|TRBJ2-1
CASSFIGQGARNEQFF
TGTGCCAGCAGCTTCATCGGACAGGGGGCGAGGAATGAGCAGTTCTTC
>-|TRBV30|14|-|TRBJ2-1
CAWRQAGPQGEQFF
TGTGCCTGGAGGCAAGCGGGCCCTCAGGGTGAGCAGTTCTTC
>TRBD1|TRBV30|16|few|TRBJ1-5
CAWSGDRGLSNQPQHF
TGTGCCTGGAGTGGCGACAGGGGGCTTAGCAATCAGCCCCAGCATTTT
>TRBD1|TRBV9|16|few|TRBJ2-1
CASSVTGQGALNEQFF
TGTGCCAGCAGCGTAACAGGACAGGGGGCCCTCAATGAGCAGTTCTTC
>TRBD1|TRBV18|19|few|TRBJ1-1
CASSTSRQGGEGMNTEAFF
TGTGCCAGCTCAACTTCTCGACAGGGGGGGGAGGGTATGAACACTGAAGCTTTCTTT
>-|TRBV7-9|14|few|TRBJ1-1
CASSLPPGVTEAFF
TGTGCCAGCAGCCTCCCCCCCGGGGTGACTGAAGCTTTCTTT
>-|TRBV4-1|15|-|TRBJ2-7
CASSQAQRQPYEQYF
TGCGCCAGCAGCCAAGCACAGAGACAGCCCTACGAGCAGTACTTC
>TRBD2|TRBV7-9|15|-|TRBJ2-3
CASSLPSGGTDTQYF
TGTGCCAGCAGCCTGCCTAGCGGGGGCACAGATACGCAGTATTTT
>TRBD1|TRBV19|13|-|TRBJ2-5
CASSPYRGETQYF
TGTGCCAGTAGTCCCTACAGGGGCGAGACCCAGTACTTC
>TRBD2|TRBV9|16|few|TRBJ2-3
CASSVALLASEYTQYF
TGTGCCAGCAGCGTAGCTCTACTAGCGTCAGAATATACGCAGTATTTT
>TRBD2|TRBV11-3|12|-|TRBJ2-5
CASRSGGETQYF
TGTGCCAGCAGGAGCGGGGGAGAGACCCAGTACTTC
>-|TRBV19|15|few|TRBJ2-1
CASSIGGNSYNEQFF
TGTGCCAGTAGTATCGGGGGAAACTCCTACAATGAGCAGTTCTTC
>TRBD1|TRBV5-4|13|-|TRBJ1-2
CASSLERQGFYTF
TGTGCCAGCAGCTTGGAGAGACAGGGTTTCTACACCTTC
>TRBD1|TRBV7-9|15|-|TRBJ1-1
CASSWARGQSTEAFF
TGTGCCAGCAGCTGGGCCAGGGGGCAGAGCACTGAAGCTTTCTTT
>TRBD2|TRBV9|15|-|TRBJ2-5
CASSVAGGPGETQYF
TGTGCCAGCAGCGTAGCGGGAGGGCCGGGTGAGACCCAGTACTTC
>TRBD1|TRBV10-3|13|-|TRBJ2-5
CAINRGPQETQYF
TGTGCCATCAACAGGGGGCCTCAAGAGACCCAGTACTTC
>-|TRBV30|12|few|TRBJ1-2
CAWSVVTNGYTF
TGTGCCTGGAGTGTAGTGACTAATGGCTACACCTTC
>-|TRBV6-1|13|few|TRBJ1-2
CASTETGAGGYTF
TGTGCCAGCACCGAAACGGGTGCGGGCGGCTACACCTTC
>TRBD2|TRBV14|17|-|TRBJ2-7
CASSQAGLAESSYEQYF
TGTGCCAGCAGCCAAGCCGGACTAGCGGAAAGCTCCTACGAGCAGTACTTC
>TRBD1|TRBV29-1|13|-|TRBJ1-5
CSVGGQGGQPQHF
TGCAGCGTTGGGGGACAGGGTGGTCAGCCCCAGCATTTT
>-|TRBV14|14|-|TRBJ2-1
CASSQDLRGYEQFF
TGTGCCAGCAGCCAAGATCTAAGGGGGTATGAGCAGTTCTTC
>TRBD2|TRBV2|15|few|TRBJ2-7
CASSERSGGRDEQYF
TGTGCCAGCAGTGAACGGTCGGGAGGCCGGGACGAGCAGTACTTC
>-|TRBV5-1|16|few|TRBJ2-1
CASSLANGGRAEEQFF
TGCGCCAGCAGCTTGGCTAACGGGGGACGCGCTGAGGAGCAGTTCTTC